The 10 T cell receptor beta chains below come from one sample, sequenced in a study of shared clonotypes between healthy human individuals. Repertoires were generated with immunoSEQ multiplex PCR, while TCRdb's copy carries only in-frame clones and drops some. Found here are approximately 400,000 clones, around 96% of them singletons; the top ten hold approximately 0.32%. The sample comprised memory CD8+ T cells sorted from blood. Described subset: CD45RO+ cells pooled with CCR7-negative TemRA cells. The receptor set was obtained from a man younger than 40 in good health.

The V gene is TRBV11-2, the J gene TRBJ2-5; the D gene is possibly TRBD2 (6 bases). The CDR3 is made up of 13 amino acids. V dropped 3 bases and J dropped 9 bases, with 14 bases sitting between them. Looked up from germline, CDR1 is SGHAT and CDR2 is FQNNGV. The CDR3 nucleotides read TGTGCCAGCAGCTTGCTAGCGTACGAGGCCCAGTACTTC. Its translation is CASSLLAYEAQYF.

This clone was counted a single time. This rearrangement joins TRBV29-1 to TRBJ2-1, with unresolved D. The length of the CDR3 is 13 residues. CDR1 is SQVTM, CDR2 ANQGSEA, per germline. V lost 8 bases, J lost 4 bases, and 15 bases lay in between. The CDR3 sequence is CSYVGMSYNEQFF. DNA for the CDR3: TGCAGCTACGTTGGAATGTCTTACAATGAGCAGTTCTTC.

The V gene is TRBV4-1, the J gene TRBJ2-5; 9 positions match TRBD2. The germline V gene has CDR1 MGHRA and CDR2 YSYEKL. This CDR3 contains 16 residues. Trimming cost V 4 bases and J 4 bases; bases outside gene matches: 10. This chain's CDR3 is CASSPGVAGVVETQYF. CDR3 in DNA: TGCGCCAGCAGCCCCGGGGTAGCGGGAGTGGTAGAGACCCAGTACTTC.

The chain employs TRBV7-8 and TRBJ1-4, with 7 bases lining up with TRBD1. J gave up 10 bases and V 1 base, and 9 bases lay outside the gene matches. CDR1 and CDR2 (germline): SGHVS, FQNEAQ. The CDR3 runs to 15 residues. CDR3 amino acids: CASSLEVRGRGKLFF. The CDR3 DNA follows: TGTGCCAGCAGCTTAGAGGTCAGGGGGAGGGGAAAACTGTTTTTT.

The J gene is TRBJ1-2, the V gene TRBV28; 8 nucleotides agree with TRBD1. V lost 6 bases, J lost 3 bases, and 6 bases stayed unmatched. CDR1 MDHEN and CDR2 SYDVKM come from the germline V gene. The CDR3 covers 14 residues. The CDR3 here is CASSLTGGDYGYTF. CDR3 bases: TGTGCCAGCAGCTTAACAGGGGGGGACTATGGCTACACCTTC.

CDR3 protein: CASSLGKGTYGYTF. The CDR3 region has the DNA TGTGCCAGCAGTTTGGGAAAAGGGACCTATGGCTACACCTTC. This chain connects TRBV6-5 to TRBJ1-2; the D gene is possibly TRBD1 (5 bases). The CDR3 contains 14 residues. Germline loops: CDR1 MNHEY, CDR2 SVGAGI. V was shortened by 4 bases and J by 4 bases, with 13 bases between the two germline ends.

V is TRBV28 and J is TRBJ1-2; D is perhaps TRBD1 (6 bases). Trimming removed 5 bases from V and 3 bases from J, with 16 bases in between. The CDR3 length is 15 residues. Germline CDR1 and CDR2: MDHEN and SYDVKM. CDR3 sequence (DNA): TGTGCCAGCAGTCCGGCGGGGACACACTACTATGGCTACACCTTC. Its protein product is CASSPAGTHYYGYTF.

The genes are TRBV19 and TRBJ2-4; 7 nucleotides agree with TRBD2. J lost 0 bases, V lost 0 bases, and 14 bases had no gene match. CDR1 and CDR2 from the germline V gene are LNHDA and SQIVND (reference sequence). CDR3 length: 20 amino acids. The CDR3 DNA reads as TGTGCCAGTAGTATAGATGCCCTTCCTCCGGGGAGGGGAGCCAAAAACATTCAGTACTTC. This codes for CASSIDALPPGRGAKNIQYF.

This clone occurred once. The CDR3 sequence: CASSGTGFQPQHF. CDR3 bases: TGTGCCAGCAGCGGGACAGGGTTTCAGCCCCAGCATTTT. The chain has TRBV9 and TRBJ1-5; 8 bases match TRBD1. The J segment lost 6 bases and the V segment lost 3 bases, leaving 2 bases of the junction unmatched. CDR3 length equals 13 residues. Germline CDR1 reads SGDLS; CDR2 reads YYNGEE.

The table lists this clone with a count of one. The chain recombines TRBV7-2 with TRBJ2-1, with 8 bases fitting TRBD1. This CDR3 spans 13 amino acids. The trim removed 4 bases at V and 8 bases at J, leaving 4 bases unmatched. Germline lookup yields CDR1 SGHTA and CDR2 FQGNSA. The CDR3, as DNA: TGTGCCAGCAGCTCGGACAGGGAGTATGAGCAGTTCTTC. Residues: CASSSDREYEQFF.